The next 17 T cell receptor beta chains were all read from a single sample in a study of lymphopenia after photon versus proton radiotherapy. The assay was immunoSEQ multiplex PCR, and TCRdb's table has in-frame clones only and misses some. The table shows under 20,000 clones, with approximately 90% occurring only once. This material consisted of peripheral blood, taken from a patient treated with proton-based radiotherapy. Receptors originate from a man in his 70s with pancreatic cancer.

The J gene is TRBJ2-7, the V gene TRBV5-6; a possible D gene is TRBD2 (6 bases). Germline assignment: CDR1 SGHDT and CDR2 YYEEEE. V was shortened by 2 bases and J by 1 base, with 13 bases between the two germline ends. The CDR3 is made up of 15 amino acids. The CDR3 loop reads CASSFRRTISYEQYF. In DNA, the CDR3 is TGTGCCAGCAGCTTTAGACGGACTATTTCCTACGAGCAGTACTTC.

The chain couples TRBV5-1 to TRBJ2-7, with 7 positions matching TRBD1. V lost 4 bases to trimming and J lost 0 bases; unmatched junction nucleotides: 4. CDR1 is SGHRS, CDR2 YFSETQ, per germline. The CDR3 length is 14 residues. CDR3 sequence: CASSPRDSSYEQYF. Here the CDR3 DNA reads TGCGCCAGCAGCCCTCGGGACAGCTCCTACGAGCAGTACTTC. Complete variable domain (other parts from reference TRBV5-1 and TRBJ2-7): KAGVTQTPRYLIKTRGQQVTLSCSPISGHRSVSWYQQTPGQGLQFLFEYFSETQRNKGNFPGRFSGRQFSNSRSEMNVSTLELGDSALYLCASSPRDSSYEQYFGPGTRLTVT.

This chain joins TRBV7-9 and TRBJ2-7; maybe TRBD1 (6 bases). V was cut by 3 bases and J by 2 bases, with 8 bases left in between. The V gene's germline CDR1 is SEHNR and CDR2 FQNEAQ (reference sequence). The CDR3 has 13 amino acids. The CDR3 is CASSFNRAYEQYF. The DNA of the CDR3 is TGTGCCAGCAGCTTTAACAGGGCCTACGAGCAGTACTTC.

V is TRBV19 and J is TRBJ2-1, with 7 bases aligning to TRBD2. With 3 bases clipped from V and 3 bases from J, the junction kept 5 bases outside the gene matches. Germline V gives CDR1 LNHDA, CDR2 SQIVND (reference sequence). The length of the CDR3 is 15 residues. CDR3 sequence reads: CASSISGAFYNEQFF. The CDR3 DNA is TGTGCCAGTAGTATCAGCGGGGCATTCTACAATGAGCAGTTCTTC.

The gene calls are TRBV18 and TRBJ2-7; no firm D call. V was cut by 3 bases and J by 1 base, with 10 bases left in between. The CDR3 extends over 14 amino acids. Germline V gene data show CDR1 as KGHSH and CDR2 as LQKENI. CDR3 DNA sequence: TGTGCCAGCTCACCGCCGACAAGTTCCTACGAGCAGTACTTC. The encoded protein is CASSPPTSSYEQYF.

The J gene is TRBJ2-7, the V gene TRBV30; a possible D gene is TRBD1 (5 bases). V was clipped by 0 bases and J by 6 bases, with 12 bases between them. Germline V CDR1 and CDR2: GTSNPN, SVGIG (reference sequence). The CDR3 has 13 residues. CDR3 region: CAWSVGRVGEQYF. The CDR3 region has the DNA TGTGCCTGGAGTGTAGGCAGGGTGGGCGAGCAGTACTTC.

The rearrangement links TRBV27 to TRBJ2-2; D might be TRBD2 (5 bases). Germline lookup yields CDR1 MNHEY and CDR2 SMNVEV (reference sequence). The CDR3 spans 15 residues. Trimming stripped 3 bases from V and 4 bases from J, with 12 bases between. Here the CDR3 DNA reads TGTGCCAGCAGTTTTAGGCCCGGGGTCACCGGGGAGCTGTTTTTT. Translation: CASSFRPGVTGELFF.

The rearrangement joins TRBV6-1 to TRBJ1-5; D uncertain. This CDR3 is built from 14 residues. CDR1 MNHNS and CDR2 SASEGT come from the germline V gene. V lost 6 bases and J lost 0, with 9 bases in between. The CDR3 DNA sequence: TGTGCCAGCAGACTCCTTTTTAGCAATCAGCCCCAGCATTTT. Translated: CASRLLFSNQPQHF.

The gene calls are TRBV10-3 and TRBJ1-2, with 8 bases aligning to TRBD1. Germline loops: CDR1 ENHRY, CDR2 SYGVKD. After removal of 0 bases from V and 0 bases from J, the junction contained 6 bases not matched to a gene. This CDR3 is built from 17 residues. Here the CDR3 reads CAISESPGTGSNYGYTF. The CDR3 DNA is TGTGCCATCAGTGAGTCGCCGGGGACAGGATCTAACTATGGCTACACCTTC.

The J gene is TRBJ2-7, the V gene TRBV7-8; 8 bases map to TRBD1. V was pared by 5 bases and J by 3 bases, with 3 bases of the junction left unmatched. CDR3 length: 13 amino acids. Germline lookup yields CDR1 SGHVS and CDR2 FQNEAQ. CDR3 in amino acids: CASSTGQVYEQYF. CDR3 sequence (DNA): TGTGCCAGCAGCACGGGACAGGTCTACGAGCAGTACTTC.

The chain couples TRBV29-1 to TRBJ2-5, with a weak D call TRBD2 (6 bases). V was pared by 5 bases and J by 6 bases, with 22 bases between. This CDR3 region has 15 residues. CDR1 is SQVTM, CDR2 ANQGSEA, per germline. CDR3 nucleotides: TGCAGCGTTAATCATACCCCGGGCGGGATCCAGACCCAGTACTTC. It is translated as CSVNHTPGGIQTQYF.

The J gene is TRBJ1-1, the V gene TRBV10-3; weak D call: TRBD1 (5 bases). Germline assignment: CDR1 ENHRY and CDR2 SYGVKD. CDR3 length: 16 residues. V lost 2 bases, J lost 1 base, and 14 bases lay in between. The CDR3 here is CAISERGVSRNTEAFF. DNA for the CDR3: TGTGCCATCAGTGAGAGAGGGGTGAGCCGGAACACTGAAGCTTTCTTT.

V and J are TRBV5-1 and TRBJ1-4; D is possibly TRBD1 (6 bases). Looked up from germline, CDR1 is SGHRS and CDR2 is YFSETQ. CDR3 size: 16 residues. The V gene lost 3 bases and the J gene lost 5 bases, with 17 bases spanning the gap. Here the CDR3 reads CASSWGARGENEKLFF. Written as DNA, the CDR3 is TGCGCCAGCAGCTGGGGCGCTAGGGGGGAAAATGAAAAACTGTTTTTT.

This clone was seen a handful of times. The rearrangement links TRBV6-1 to TRBJ2-7; no clear D gene. V shed 6 bases and J shed 3 bases, with 18 bases lying between them. The CDR3 length is 15 residues. Germline values: CDR1 MNHNS, CDR2 SASEGT. The DNA for the CDR3 is TGTGCCAGCAGACCCGCCTGGCTGAGCATCTACGAGCAGTACTTC. This codes for CASRPAWLSIYEQYF.

V and J are TRBV30 and TRBJ1-1; D is unresolved. V was clipped by 5 bases and J by 8 bases, with 9 bases between them. CDR3 length: 10 amino acids. The germline CDR1 and CDR2 sequences are GTSNPN and SVGIG (reference sequence). The CDR3 loop is CAWSRLEAFF. The CDR3 region has the DNA TGTGCCTGGTCAAGGTTGGAAGCTTTCTTT.

The J gene is TRBJ1-3, the V gene TRBV27; 8 positions agree with TRBD1. CDR1 and CDR2 (germline): MNHEY, SMNVEV (reference sequence). Losses at the gene ends were 8 bases for V and 4 bases for J; bases not matched to a gene: 1. The CDR3 spans 12 residues. In nucleotides, the CDR3 is TGTGCCAGCCGGACAGGGGGAAACACCATATATTTT. It is translated as CASRTGGNTIYF.

The rearrangement uses TRBV4-2 and TRBJ1-3; D is uncertain. With 1 base removed from V and 1 base from J, the gap between germline ends came to 5 bases. Germline values: CDR1 LGHNA, CDR2 YNFKEQ. The CDR3 is 14 amino acids. This CDR3 is CASSQGLSGNTIYF. Written as DNA, the CDR3 is TGTGCCAGCAGCCAAGGGTTATCTGGAAACACCATATATTTT.